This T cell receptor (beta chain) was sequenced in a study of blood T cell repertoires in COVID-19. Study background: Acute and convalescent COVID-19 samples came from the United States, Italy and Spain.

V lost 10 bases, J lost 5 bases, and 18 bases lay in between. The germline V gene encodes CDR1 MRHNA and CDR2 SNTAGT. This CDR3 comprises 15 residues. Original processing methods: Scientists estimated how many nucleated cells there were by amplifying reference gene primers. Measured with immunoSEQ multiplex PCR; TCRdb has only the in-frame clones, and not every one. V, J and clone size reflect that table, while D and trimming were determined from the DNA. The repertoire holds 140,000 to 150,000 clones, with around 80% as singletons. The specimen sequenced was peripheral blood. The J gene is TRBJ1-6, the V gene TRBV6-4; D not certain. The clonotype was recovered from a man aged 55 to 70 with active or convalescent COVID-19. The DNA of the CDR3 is TGTGCCACCAGCCCCTCCACGGGGAATAATTCACCCCTCCACTTT. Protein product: CATSPSTGNNSPLHF.